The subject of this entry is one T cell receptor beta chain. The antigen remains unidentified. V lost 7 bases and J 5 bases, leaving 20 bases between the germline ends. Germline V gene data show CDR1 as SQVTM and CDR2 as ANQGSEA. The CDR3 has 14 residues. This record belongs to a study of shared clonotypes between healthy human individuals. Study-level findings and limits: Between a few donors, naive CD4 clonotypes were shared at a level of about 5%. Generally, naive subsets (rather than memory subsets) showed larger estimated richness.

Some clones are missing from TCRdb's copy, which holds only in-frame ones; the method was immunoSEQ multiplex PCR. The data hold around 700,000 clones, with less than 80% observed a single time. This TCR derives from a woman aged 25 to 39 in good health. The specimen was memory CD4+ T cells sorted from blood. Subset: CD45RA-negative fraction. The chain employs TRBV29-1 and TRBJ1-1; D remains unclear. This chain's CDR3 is CSGLVGVEYTEAFF. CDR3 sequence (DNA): TGCAGCGGCCTCGTTGGGGTGGAGTATACTGAAGCTTTCTTT.